Described below is a single T cell receptor beta chain sequence and its context. The CDR3 consists of 16 residues. Looked up from germline, CDR1 is SGHDT and CDR2 is YYEEEE. The V gene end was trimmed by 4 bases and the J gene end by 0 bases; junction bases not matched to a gene: 8. Chain pairing is unknown; alpha and beta were sequenced separately. Produced via immunoSEQ multiplex PCR; TCRdb's table is partial and in-frame only. The sample consists of nearly 60,000 clones, roughly 88% of them appearing once. This specimen belongs to a study of T cells in tuberculosis. Overall study: CD1B tetramers identified T cells specific for mycobacterial lipid GMM.

Thawed, overnight-rested PBMC were stained with GMM-loaded CD1B tetramer, viability dye and anti-CD3, then sorted. CD1B tetramers were loaded with Rhodococcus equi-derived C32 glucose monomycolate. Before cryopreservation, the sorted PBMC lost their CD14-expressing monocytes. Tetramer-negative cells, approximately 100,000 per donor, were also sorted. The gene calls are TRBV5-6 and TRBJ2-3; 7 bases are a match to TRBD1. This clonotype was sampled from an adult woman with latent tuberculosis. The specimen sequenced was CD1b-GMM tetramer-negative cells sorted from PBMCs. CDR3 sequence (DNA): TGTGCCAGCAGCGTACAGGGGCCCATCAGCACAGATACGCAGTATTTT. It encodes CASSVQGPISTDTQYF.